The table lists the clone carrying this T cell receptor beta chain with a count of one. CDR1 is SGHRS, CDR2 YFSETQ, per germline. The CDR3 length is 15 residues. The ends lost 2 bases at V and 2 bases at J; junction bases unmatched: 3. Any history of autoimmune disease or systemic immunosuppression disqualified patients. Profiling relied on immunoSEQ multiplex PCR, and the TCRdb table lists in-frame clones only, not all of them. The sample consists of some 80,000 clones, approximately 85% of them appearing once. The sample is drawn from a study of OX40 agonist ivuxolimab in advanced cancers. The receptor's source is an adult with an advanced solid tumor such as melanoma, head and neck, liver or kidney cancer. The chain is built from TRBV5-1 and TRBJ2-5; TRBD1 matches 10 bases. Source: CD4+ or CD8+ T cells sorted from blood, taken in a trial of the OX40 agonist ivuxolimab. CDR3 region: CASSFEGQGQETQYF. In DNA form, the CDR3 reads TGCGCCAGCAGCTTCGAGGGACAGGGGCAAGAGACCCAGTACTTC. The full variable domain, with the rest looked up from reference TRBV5-1 and TRBJ2-5, is KAGVTQTPRYLIKTRGQQVTLSCSPISGHRSVSWYQQTPGQGLQFLFEYFSETQRNKGNFPGRFSGRQFSNSRSEMNVSTLELGDSALYLCASSFEGQGQETQYFGPGTRLLVL.